What follows is one TCR beta chain and its context. The antigen is undetermined. Germline CDR1 SGHDT, CDR2 YYEEEE. The CDR3 runs 17 residues. J gave up 4 bases and V 4 bases, and 14 bases lay outside the gene matches. The sample is drawn from a study of siplizumab effects on memory and regulatory T cells. Findings and limits, study-wide: Naive T cells looked more diverse than memory cells, and they looked like major contributors to the alloresponse. Of the proliferating CD4+ or CD8+ clones, roughly 80-97% lacked a naive or memory phenotype that could be assigned.

The assay was immunoSEQ multiplex PCR, and TCRdb's table has in-frame clones only and misses some. The table includes about 110,000 clones, about 90% detected once. Sequenced: Tregs sorted from blood. The origin of this receptor is a human donor in good health. V gene TRBV5-6 combines with J gene TRBJ1-2; TRBD1 matches at 9 bases. CDR3 residues: CASSPGTGQGYSYGYTF. CDR3 nucleotide sequence: TGTGCCAGCAGCCCAGGAACCGGACAGGGGTACTCCTATGGCTACACCTTC.